Presented here are 4 T cell receptor beta chains from one specimen sequenced in a study of T cells after yellow fever vaccination. TCRdb re-derived calls from the 5' RACE reads in MiXCR, one entry per CDR3 protein. The sample shows some 320,000 distinct CDR3 sequences, about 10% of them seen only once. The starting material was CD4+ T cells sorted from PBMCs, obtained 45 days after the yellow fever booster vaccination. Every receptor here comes from a man aged 18 to 30 who received the YFV17D yellow fever vaccine.

In DNA, the CDR3 is TGTGCCAGCAGCCCTTACCCCGACAGGGAGTCTGGCTACACCTTC. Its protein product is CASSPYPDRESGYTF. The chain couples TRBV7-2 to TRBJ1-2; TRBD1 matches at 7 bases. Germline V CDR1 and CDR2: SGHTA, FQGNSA. The CDR3 is made up of 15 amino acids. With 5 bases clipped from V and 7 bases from J, the junction kept 13 bases outside the gene matches.

This clonotype turned up a few times. V and J are TRBV7-9 and TRBJ2-1; D is undetermined. V was clipped by 5 bases and J by 4 bases, with 21 bases between them. The CDR3 totals 17 residues. The germline CDR1 and CDR2 sequences are SEHNR and FQNEAQ (reference sequence). The CDR3 DNA is TGTGCCAGCAGCCACCCCATGGATGGGTCTTCTTACAATGAGCAGTTCTTC. It translates to CASSHPMDGSSYNEQFF.

The sample holds a few counts of this clonotype. The rearrangement uses TRBV3-1 and TRBJ1-5, with a possible D match to TRBD1 (6 bases). Germline V lookup: CDR1 LGHDT, CDR2 YNNKEL (reference sequence). The CDR3 is made up of 14 amino acids. V was shortened by 3 bases and J by 3 bases, with 9 bases between the two germline ends. The CDR3 coding sequence is TGTGCCAGCAGCCATGGACAGACCAATCAGCCCCAGCATTTT. Translated: CASSHGQTNQPQHF.

In this sample, this clonotype turned up many times. V gene TRBV12-3 or TRBV12-4 combines with J gene TRBJ2-3; D might be TRBD2 (6 bases). There are 12 residues in the CDR3. Trimming cost V 3 bases and J 5 bases, with 6 bases left between them. Here the CDR3 reads CASSLREDTQYF. The CDR3 DNA is TGTGCCAGCAGTTTGCGGGAAGATACGCAGTATTTT.